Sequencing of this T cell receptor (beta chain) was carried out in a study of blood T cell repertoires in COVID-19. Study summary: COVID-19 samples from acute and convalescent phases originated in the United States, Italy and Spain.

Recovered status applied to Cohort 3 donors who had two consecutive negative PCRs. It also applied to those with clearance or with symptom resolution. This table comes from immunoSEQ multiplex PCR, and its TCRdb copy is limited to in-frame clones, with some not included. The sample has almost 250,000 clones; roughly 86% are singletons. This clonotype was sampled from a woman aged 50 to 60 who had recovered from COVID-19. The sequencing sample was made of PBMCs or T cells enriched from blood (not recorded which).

Here the CDR3 DNA reads TGTGCCAGTAGTTTCGGGACAGGACGCGGAAACACCATATATTTT. Translated, it gives CASSFGTGRGNTIYF. This chain uses TRBV19 with TRBJ1-3; the match to TRBD1 covers 8 bases. The CDR3 runs to 15 residues. The ends lost 5 bases at V and 4 bases at J; junction bases unmatched: 7. The germline V gene encodes CDR1 LNHDA and CDR2 SQIVND (reference sequence).